This T cell receptor beta chain derives from a study of T-cell reconstitution after alpha-beta-depleted transplantation in children. General study results and limits: Certain patients had high TCRbeta diversity at day 60, and it came from recipient T cells and thymic progenitors that survived. Newly made T cells mostly supplied T-cell counts and diversity one year after transplant. Expanded graft clones numbering several hundred reportedly gave rise to alpha-beta T cells about two months after transplant.

Germline CDR1 KGHDR, CDR2 SFDVKD. Trimming took off 9 bases at V and 5 bases at J, with 16 bases between the two ends. The CDR3 spans 14 residues. Researchers prepared the TCRbeta library using unique molecular identifiers, the study reports. TCRdb called the PCR reads again in MiXCR, with one record for every CDR3 protein. The table has 500,000 to 750,000 distinct CDR3 sequences, under 15% seen once. This clonotype was seen more than once but under ten times. Its antigen remains unidentified. This TCR was sampled from a male patient between 10 and 17 years old who had a stem cell transplant for acute myeloid leukemia, so the T cells may come from the graft donor. This chain joins TRBV24-1 and TRBJ2-1, with D possibly TRBD2 on 6 matching bases. Material: PBMCs, mostly from graft donor cells, obtained 360 days after TCRalphabeta/CD19-depleted stem cell transplant. CDR3 amino acids: CATLGGGEHNEQFF. CDR3 nucleotides: TGTGCCACCCTAGGTGGAGGGGAGCACAATGAGCAGTTCTTC.